This entry lists 13 T cell receptor beta chains sequenced from one sample in a study of vaccination effects on CD4 cells after COVID-19 (dated by TCRdb to 2022 to 2024). The library was generated by the immunoSEQ multiplex PCR assay. Here the immuneACCESS table is served through TCRdb, limited to in-frame sequences with V and J called. Missing clones are a known gap in these copies; in checked studies unresolved V genes cover under half, and the rest lacks a known reason. The sample has tens of thousands of clones on record, roughly 80% of them singletons. The ten largest clones add up to around 2.5% of the sample. For these receptors, no antigen is known. After roughly 11 days of culture, CD4+ T cells were isolated with the EasySep CD4+ T cell isolation kit. Each participant received two doses of an mRNA SARS-CoV-2 vaccine, either BNT162b2 or mRNA-1273. Sequenced material: CD4+ T cells from PBMCs cultured without peptide, taken after COVID-19 vaccination. The receptor source for this set is a human donor who received a COVID-19 vaccine.

The chain has TRBV2 and TRBJ1-2, with 10 nucleotides matching TRBD1. Germline CDR1 and CDR2: SNHLY and FYNNEI. J lost 1 base, V lost 7 bases, and 3 bases had no gene match. This CDR3 comprises 14 residues. CDR3 DNA: TGTGCCAGCACGCGGACAGGGGGTAACTATGGCTACACCTTC. Translation: CASTRTGGNYGYTF. The variable domain in full, with the rest retrieved from reference TRBV2 and TRBJ1-2, is EPEVTQTPSHQVTQMGQEVILRCVPISNHLYFYWYRQILGQKVEFLVSFYNNEISEKSEIFDDQFSVERPDGSNFTLKIRSTKLEDSAMYFCASTRTGGNYGYTFGSGTRLTVV.

The chain has TRBV6-5 and TRBJ1-2; 8 bases are shared with TRBD1. CDR1 is MNHEY and CDR2 is SVGAGI in the germline V gene. This CDR3 has 14 amino acids. The V segment lost 7 bases and the J segment 2 bases; nucleotides outside the gene matches: 6. The CDR3: CASTRQGPNYGYTF. DNA for the CDR3: TGTGCCAGCACCCGACAGGGGCCAAACTATGGCTACACCTTC.

The chain employs TRBV20-1 and TRBJ2-3; TRBD1 matches at 7 bases. The CDR3 extends over 11 amino acids. V trimming: 4 bases; J trimming: 7 bases; junction bases outside the gene matches: 2. Germline-derived CDR1 and CDR2 are DFQATT and SNEGSKA (reference sequence). The CDR3 DNA reads TGCAGTGCTATACAGGGGAATACGCAGTATTTT. It yields the protein CSAIQGNTQYF.

J is TRBJ2-1 and V is TRBV6-6; 7 bases agree with TRBD2. Germline CDR1 is MNHNY and CDR2 is SVGAGI (reference sequence). V lost 8 bases to trimming and J lost 2 bases; unmatched junction nucleotides: 9. The CDR3 is 15 amino acids. CDR3 nucleotides: TGTGCCAGCCAATTGGCGGGGGTCGCCTACAATGAGCAGTTCTTC. It encodes CASQLAGVAYNEQFF.

This clone appeared a few times. The gene calls are TRBV4-1 and TRBJ2-3, with a tentative D call TRBD2 (6 bases). V dropped 1 base and J dropped 4 bases, with 9 bases sitting between them. Germline V CDR1 and CDR2: MGHRA, YSYEKL. This CDR3 contains 14 residues. In DNA form, the CDR3 reads TGCGCCAGCAGCCAAGTGGAGGGGCCAGATACGCAGTATTTT. Protein product: CASSQVEGPDTQYF.

The chain couples TRBV3-1 (or the pseudogene TRBV3-2) to TRBJ1-4, with 9 bases matching TRBD1. Germline CDR1 and CDR2: LGHDT and YNNKEL (reference sequence). The V and J ends lost 2 bases and 6 bases, in that order; junction bases with no gene match: 4. This CDR3 has 15 amino acids. The CDR3 region has the DNA TGTGCCAGCAGCCAAAGGACAGGGGAATATGAAAAACTGTTTTTT. Encoded protein: CASSQRTGEYEKLFF.

The chain couples TRBV4-3 to TRBJ2-4; tentative D call: TRBD1 (6 bases). This CDR3 spans 16 amino acids. Germline-derived CDR1 and CDR2 are LGHNA and YSLEER. V lost 3 bases and J 5 bases, leaving 17 bases between the germline ends. In DNA form, the CDR3 reads TGCGCCAGCAGCCAGGACCATCGACAGGCTCAAAACATTCAGTACTTC. This translates into CASSQDHRQAQNIQYF.

The rearrangement uses TRBV5-4 and TRBJ1-2; TRBD1 might be the D (5 bases). This CDR3 region has 15 residues. V lost 0 bases and J lost 1, with 10 bases in between. Germline V CDR1 and CDR2: SGHNT, YYREEE (reference sequence). CDR3 nucleotides: TGTGCCAGCAGCTTGGCGGGGACCTATAACTATGGCTACACCTTC. Translated, it gives CASSLAGTYNYGYTF.

The CDR3, as DNA: TGTGCCAGCAGCTTATTTGGGGGTAGGAACACTGAAGCTTTCTTT. Amino acids: CASSLFGGRNTEAFF. The chain links TRBV5-8 to TRBJ1-1; D is perhaps TRBD1 (5 bases). V dropped 2 bases and J dropped 1 base, with 12 bases sitting between them. CDR1 and CDR2 from the germline V gene are SGHTS and YDEGEE. The CDR3 length is 15 residues.

V usage is TRBV7-3 and J usage is TRBJ2-2; TRBD1 might be the D (6 bases). The V gene lost 6 bases and the J gene lost 6 bases, with 11 bases spanning the gap. The CDR3 has 13 residues. The germline CDR1 and CDR2 sequences are SGHTA and FQGTGA. The CDR3 DNA reads as TGTGCCAGCAGTCCAGGGGTGGCCGGGGAGCTGTTTTTT. This codes for CASSPGVAGELFF.

This rearrangement joins TRBV3-1 (or the pseudogene TRBV3-2) to TRBJ2-1, with TRBD2 identical over 11 bases. In germline, CDR1 is LGHDT, CDR2 YNNKEL (reference sequence). This CDR3 is built from 17 residues. V was pared by 0 bases and J by 4 bases, with 5 bases of the junction left unmatched. The CDR3 DNA is TGTGCCAGCAGCCAAGAGCTAGCGGGGGGCCTTTACAATGAGCAGTTCTTC. It codes for CASSQELAGGLYNEQFF.

V is TRBV6-5 and J is TRBJ1-4; 7 bases are shared with TRBD1. The CDR3 extends over 14 amino acids. From germline, CDR1 is MNHEY and CDR2 SVGAGI. The junction had 5 bases not matched to a gene; V was cut back by 5 bases and J by 5 bases. DNA of the CDR3: TGTGCCAGCAGTACCAGGGGGGGGAATGAAAAACTGTTTTTT. It is translated as CASSTRGGNEKLFF.

The chain couples TRBV3-1 (or the pseudogene TRBV3-2) to TRBJ1-2; 8 bases agree with TRBD1. Germline-derived CDR1 and CDR2 are LGHDT and YNNKEL (reference sequence). The CDR3 extends over 13 amino acids. Trimming at V came to 4 bases and at J to 5 bases, leaving 3 bases not matched to a gene. CDR3 sequence: CASSLQGEYGYTF. The CDR3 DNA follows: TGTGCCAGCAGCCTACAGGGGGAGTATGGCTACACCTTC.